This TCR beta chain was sequenced in a study of cytomegalovirus exposure and HLA in healthy donors. Germline loops: CDR1 MNHNS, CDR2 SASEGT. This CDR3 has 14 residues. The germline V and J ends were trimmed by 7 bases and 0 bases, with 13 bases remaining between them. The PCR was carried out with 60 Vbeta primers and 13 Jbeta primers. Sequencing used immunoSEQ multiplex PCR; TCRdb keeps in-frame clones, though not all of them. The sample yields around 91,000 clones, more than 75% seen once. This clone was observed a single time. What it binds is unknown. Findings and limits, study-wide: Segments of the TCR beta V type were, in most cases, productive about 87% or about 30% of the time in an earlier analysis.

This TCR was sampled from a man aged 25-45 years in good health and CMV-seropositive. The V call is TRBV6-1, the J call TRBJ2-7; tentatively, D is TRBD1 (6 bases). The sequenced material came from PBMCs. The CDR3 protein is CASKGQGSSYEQYF. CDR3 coding DNA: TGTGCCAGCAAAGGGCAGGGGAGCTCCTACGAGCAGTACTTC.